This is a list of T cell receptor beta chains from one sample in a study of blood T cell repertoires in COVID-19. This table comes from immunoSEQ multiplex PCR, and its TCRdb copy is limited to in-frame clones, with some not included. This repertoire shows roughly 120,000 clones, around 86% found once; its top ten account for just under 30%. Sequenced input: peripheral blood. The receptors here all came from a woman in her sixties or seventies with acute or convalescent COVID-19. Both conserved end residues are part of each CDR3. The D gene is left open where the match is weak. Clone size is stated in some rows and not others, as once, few, many or a class when expanded.

>once|TRBJ2-3|TRBV9|TRBD1
TGTGCCAGCAGCACTACCCCGGGGGACAGGGCCAACACAGATACGCAGTATTTT
CASSTTPGDRANTDTQYF
>NA|TRBJ1-2|TRBV24-1|NA
TGTGCCACCAGTGTCGGGAGCGTTGGCTACACCTTC
CATSVGSVGYTF
>NA|TRBJ1-3|TRBV3-1/TRBV3-2|TRBD1
TGTGCCAGCAGCCCGGACAGGGGGCTTTCTGGAAACACCATATATTTT
CASSPDRGLSGNTIYF
>NA|TRBJ2-1|TRBV28|TRBD2
TGTGCCAGCCCCCCCCCGCTAGCGGGGGGGCGGATAGTCAATGAGCAGTTCTTC
CASPPPLAGGRIVNEQFF
>NA|TRBJ1-1|TRBV3-1/TRBV3-2|NA
TGTGCCAGCAGCCAAGGGTCGGAGGGAGCTGAAGCTTTCTTT
CASSQGSEGAEAFF
>few|TRBJ1-5|TRBV6-2/TRBV6-3|TRBD1
TGTGCCAGCAGTTATCCGGGGACAGGGATGCCCCAGCATTTT
CASSYPGTGMPQHF
>NA|TRBJ2-1|TRBV5-1|NA
TGCGCCAGCAGCGGGGGCGGGGGCCTCCCATTATACAATGAGCAGTTCTTC
CASSGGGGLPLYNEQFF
>NA|TRBJ1-2|TRBV21-1|NA
TGTGCCAGCAGCAAACCCGGCAGTACTAGGGGCTACACCTTC
CASSKPGSTRGYTF
>NA|TRBJ1-3|TRBV6-6|TRBD1
TGTGCCAGCAGCGAGACAGGGCTCGGAAACACCATATATTTT
CASSETGLGNTIYF
>NA|TRBJ1-5|TRBV19|TRBD1
TGTGCCAGTAGTGCCCGGGACAGGGGGGGATATAGCAATCAGCCCCAGCATTTT
CASSARDRGGYSNQPQHF
>NA|TRBJ1-1|TRBV15|NA
TGTGCCACTAGCAGAGAGGGGGGCACTGAAGCTTTCTTT
CATSREGGTEAFF
>NA|TRBJ2-1|TRBV11-2|TRBD2
TGTGCCAGCAGCCCAGAATTGGCGGGGGGACGGAATGAGCAGTTCTTC
CASSPELAGGRNEQFF
>NA|TRBJ1-1|TRBV4-1|TRBD1
TGCGCCAGCAGCCAAGAAGGACAGGCCGACACTGAAGCTTTCTTT
CASSQEGQADTEAFF
>few|TRBJ2-7|TRBV28|TRBD2
TGTGCCAGCAGCACGACGGGGGGATCGGGCGAGCAGTACTTC
CASSTTGGSGEQYF
>NA|TRBJ2-1|TRBV9|TRBD2
TGTGCCAGCAGCGTAGTGTTAGCGGGGGGGCTAAGTGAGCAGTTCTTC
CASSVVLAGGLSEQFF
>NA|TRBJ2-3|TRBV7-2|TRBD1
TGTGCCAGCAGCTTAGTGGACAGGGCCACAGATACGCAGTATTTT
CASSLVDRATDTQYF
>NA|TRBJ2-3|TRBV2|TRBD2
TGTGCCAGCAGTGAATATGGGGGGGGCACAGATACGCAGTATTTT
CASSEYGGGTDTQYF
>NA|TRBJ1-4|TRBV19|TRBD1
TGTGCCAGTAGTTCACAGGGGGTTGTTTATGAAAAACTGTTTTTT
CASSSQGVVYEKLFF
>NA|TRBJ2-3|TRBV7-9|NA
TGTGCCAGCAGCTTGCCAACAGGGTTGGATACGCAGTATTTT
CASSLPTGLDTQYF
>NA|TRBJ1-2|TRBV28|NA
TGTGCCAGCAGACCGACAGCTCGAAATGGCTACACCTTC
CASRPTARNGYTF
>NA|TRBJ2-1|TRBV6-6|NA
TGTGCCAGCAGTTACAACGGTGCCTACAATGAGCAGTTCTTC
CASSYNGAYNEQFF
>NA|TRBJ2-3|TRBV9|TRBD1
TGTGCCAGCAGCACACGAGGGCAGGGGGCAGGTGATACGCAGTATTTT
CASSTRGQGAGDTQYF
>few|TRBJ1-3|TRBV2|NA
TGTGCCAGCAGCGCCGGGACAACTGGAAACACCATATATTTT
CASSAGTTGNTIYF
>NA|TRBJ2-1|TRBV11-3|TRBD2
TGTGCCAGCAGCTTAGTTACTAGCGGGGGGAGCTCCTACAATGAGCAGTTCTTC
CASSLVTSGGSSYNEQFF
>once|TRBJ2-7|TRBV7-9|NA
TGTGCCAGCAGCTCGGTCTACGAGCAGTACTTC
CASSSVYEQYF
>NA|TRBJ1-6|TRBV18|NA
TGTGCCAGCTCACCAACGACACCGTCCGACAATTCACCCCTCCACTTT
CASSPTTPSDNSPLHF
>NA|TRBJ2-5|TRBV28|NA
TGTGCCAGCAGTTCCGGTGTGGAGACCCAGTACTTC
CASSSGVETQYF
>NA|TRBJ1-5|TRBV15|NA
TGTGCCACCAGCCACGACATTTCTAGCAATCAGCCCCAGCATTTT
CATSHDISSNQPQHF
>few|TRBJ1-5|TRBV6-5|NA
TGTGCCACCTCCCGGGAGGGATACGATCAGCCCCAGCATTTT
CATSREGYDQPQHF
>NA|TRBJ1-5|TRBV19|TRBD1
TGTGCCAGTAGTATGGACAGGGGGCTAGGTCAGCCCCAGCATTTT
CASSMDRGLGQPQHF
>NA|TRBJ2-1|TRBV7-9|TRBD2
TGTGCCAGCACCTTAGGGAAAAGCGGGGTATACAATGAGCAGTTCTTC
CASTLGKSGVYNEQFF
>NA|TRBJ1-6|TRBV9|TRBD1
TGTGCCAGCAGCGTATCCCTGACAGGGGCGGATTCACCCCTCCACTTT
CASSVSLTGADSPLHF
>NA|TRBJ1-3|TRBV9|NA
TGTGCCAGCAGCAAAAGCTCGGGGGGGAACTCTGGAAACACCATATATTTT
CASSKSSGGNSGNTIYF
>NA|TRBJ2-7|TRBV23-1|NA
TGCGCCAGCAGTATGACAGAGCAGTACTTC
CASSMTEQYF
>NA|TRBJ1-6|TRBV28|NA
TGTGCCAGCAGTTTATGGGCCCCAATGGAGGGCGGAATCCTCCACTTT
CASSLWAPMEGGILHF
>NA|TRBJ1-1|TRBV11-3|NA
TGTGCCAGCAGCTCCAGGGGAGGGGGGCGAGGAGCTTTCTTT
CASSSRGGGRGAFF
>NA|TRBJ2-2|TRBV18|NA
TGTGCCAGCTCACCACCGATGGGGCAAGACGGGGAGCTGTTTTTT
CASSPPMGQDGELFF
>NA|TRBJ2-3|TRBV29-1|NA
TGCAGCGTTGAAGGGACAGCAGATACGCAGTATTTT
CSVEGTADTQYF
>once|TRBJ2-3|TRBV5-1|TRBD2
TGCGCCAGCAGCCCCACCGGGACTAGCGGGGGAGGAGATACGCAGTATTTT
CASSPTGTSGGGDTQYF
>NA|TRBJ2-5|TRBV18|TRBD1
TGTGCCAGCTCCCCGGCCCCGGGACAGGGGTACCCACGTGAGACCCAGTACTTC
CASSPAPGQGYPRETQYF
>NA|TRBJ2-7|TRBV6-2/TRBV6-3|NA
TGTGCCAGCAGTTACCGGGGGGCCGTTCAATCCTACGAGCAGTACTTC
CASSYRGAVQSYEQYF
>NA|TRBJ2-3|TRBV3-1/TRBV3-2|TRBD2
TGTGCCAGCAGCCAGGAAATGGCGGGGGTATACACAGATACGCAGTATTTT
CASSQEMAGVYTDTQYF
>NA|TRBJ1-2|TRBV5-6|TRBD1
TGTGCCAGCAGCTTCCCGACAGGGGGATTTTTTGGCTACACCTTC
CASSFPTGGFFGYTF
>NA|TRBJ2-4|TRBV4-1|NA
TGCGCCAGCAGCCAGCCTCCTGGGCAGGCCTTACGCATTCAGTACTTC
CASSQPPGQALRIQYF
>NA|TRBJ2-3|TRBV5-1|TRBD2
TGCGCCAGCCTCACCGGGACTAGCGAGGGTACGCAGTATTTT
CASLTGTSEGTQYF
>NA|TRBJ2-1|TRBV5-1|NA
TGCGCCAGCAGCTTGGATCAGGACAATGAGCAGTTCTTC
CASSLDQDNEQFF